These 18 T cell receptor beta chains were sequenced from one sample in a study of CD8+ T cells in alopecia areata. Treatment specified: oral pan-JAK inhibitor, 5-10 mg twice daily. Extracted RNA was reverse transcribed, and the resulting cDNA served as sequencing template. Here immunoSEQ multiplex PCR was the method, and the copy in TCRdb shows in-frame clones only, minus some. The data show about 76,000 clones, with around 67% seen just once and about 20% held by the top ten. The specimen comprised CD8+ T cells sorted from blood, sampled at week 24, from a patient treated with tofacitinib. All receptors come from a human donor with alopecia areata.

The genes are TRBV5-4 and TRBJ2-1; 8 nucleotides agree with TRBD1. From germline, CDR1 is SGHNT and CDR2 YYREEE (reference sequence). Trimming removed 1 base from V and 7 bases from J; junction bases left unmatched: 7. This CDR3 spans 15 amino acids. CDR3 in DNA: TGTGCCAGCAGCTTGACAGGGGGGCCGGGGAATGAGCAGTTCTTC. Protein product: CASSLTGGPGNEQFF.

The chain combines TRBV19 with TRBJ2-7, with D hard to call. Trimming cost V 10 bases and J 3 bases, with 13 bases left between them. CDR3 length: 12 residues. CDR1 is LNHDA, CDR2 SQIVND, per germline (reference sequence). The CDR3: CATADNFYEQYF. The CDR3 bases are TGTGCCACGGCCGACAACTTCTACGAGCAGTACTTC.

V is TRBV27 and J is TRBJ2-1; tentatively, D is TRBD2 (5 bases). The CDR3 spans 14 residues. Germline CDR1 MNHEY, CDR2 SMNVEV (reference sequence). Trimming removed 5 bases from V and 0 bases from J, with 8 bases in between. For the CDR3, the DNA is TGTGCCAGCAGTCTAGCTAGCTCCTACAATGAGCAGTTCTTC. Amino acid sequence: CASSLASSYNEQFF.

V is TRBV4-1 and J is TRBJ2-5, with TRBD2 matching over 10 bases. Germline-derived CDR1 and CDR2 are MGHRA and YSYEKL. The CDR3 length is 16 residues. With 1 base clipped from V and 1 base from J, the junction kept 3 bases outside the gene matches. The CDR3 bases are TGCGCCAGCAGCCAAGTCAGGACTAGCGGCCAAGAGACCCAGTACTTC. This codes for CASSQVRTSGQETQYF.

CDR3 residues: CASSQPGQPNYGYTF. The CDR3 nucleotides read TGCGCCAGCAGCCAACCGGGACAGCCAAACTATGGCTACACCTTC. The chain is built from TRBV4-1 and TRBJ1-2; 7 positions agree with TRBD1. This CDR3 comprises 15 residues. Germline V gene data show CDR1 as MGHRA and CDR2 as YSYEKL. V shed 2 bases, J shed 2 bases, and the junction held 5 bases outside the gene matches.

The chain couples TRBV2 to TRBJ2-7; a possible D gene is TRBD2 (7 bases). The CDR3 totals 14 residues. V dropped 5 bases and J dropped 0 bases, with 11 bases sitting between them. In germline, CDR1 is SNHLY, CDR2 FYNNEI. The CDR3 bases are TGTGCCAGCAGTCACGGGGGGCCCTCCTACGAGCAGTACTTC. Translated, it gives CASSHGGPSYEQYF.

This chain uses TRBV4-1 with TRBJ2-7; TRBD1 agrees at 8 bases. CDR1 MGHRA and CDR2 YSYEKL come from the germline V gene. CDR3 length: 15 residues. V trimming: 4 bases; J trimming: 2 bases; junction bases outside the gene matches: 7. DNA of the CDR3: TGCGCCAGCAGCCGGACTCAGACAGGGGCCTACGAGCAGTACTTC. Residues: CASSRTQTGAYEQYF.

The chain combines TRBV25-1 with TRBJ2-7; perhaps TRBD2 as D (5 bases). CDR3 length equals 13 residues. Germline V gene lookup returns CDR1 MGHDK and CDR2 SYGVNS. V gave up 4 bases and J gave up 2 bases, with 9 bases separating them. The CDR3 DNA follows: TGTGCCAGCAGTGTTCGGGGAACCTACGAGCAGTACTTC. It encodes CASSVRGTYEQYF.

This rearrangement joins TRBV7-2 to TRBJ2-1, with TRBD1 as a possible D gene (6 bases). Per the germline V gene, CDR1 is SGHTA and CDR2 is FQGNSA. This CDR3 contains 15 residues. Between the trimmed V and J ends, which lost 5 bases and 5 bases, there was a span of 16 bases. CDR3 bases: TGTGCCAGCAGCCCTCACAGGGCTTGGGACAATGAGCAGTTCTTC. It specifies CASSPHRAWDNEQFF.

The chain recombines TRBV11-2 with TRBJ2-2; 8 positions agree with TRBD2. The CDR3 totals 17 residues. With 6 bases clipped from V and 0 bases from J, the junction kept 9 bases outside the gene matches. From germline, CDR1 is SGHAT and CDR2 FQNNGV. This CDR3 reads CASRIGRLATNTGELFF. CDR3 DNA: TGTGCCAGCAGAATAGGGAGACTAGCGACGAACACCGGGGAGCTGTTTTTT.

The CDR3 loop reads CASSQWTAGPYEQYF. Here the CDR3 DNA reads TGCGCCAGCAGCCAATGGACAGCTGGCCCCTACGAGCAGTACTTC. The chain employs TRBV4-3 and TRBJ2-7, with a weak D call TRBD1 (6 bases). The CDR3 runs to 15 residues. From germline, CDR1 is LGHNA and CDR2 YSLEER. The ends were cut back, 2 bases at V and 2 bases at J, with 13 bases in the middle.

The CDR3, as DNA: TGTGCCAGCAGTTACTCCCCAGGAGCCTACGAGCAGTACTTC. It is translated as CASSYSPGAYEQYF. The V call is TRBV6-5, the J call TRBJ2-7; D is unresolved. Trimming took 0 bases from V and 2 from J, leaving 8 bases between them. Looked up from germline, CDR1 is MNHEY and CDR2 is SVGAGI. The CDR3 consists of 14 residues.

This clone was observed a handful of times. The J gene is TRBJ2-1, the V gene TRBV10-3; TRBD2 agrees at 13 bases. The germline CDR1 and CDR2 sequences are ENHRY and SYGVKD. The V and J ends lost 2 bases and 10 bases, in that order; junction bases with no gene match: 8. This CDR3 spans 16 amino acids. Written as DNA, the CDR3 is TGTGCCATCAGTGAGGAAAGGACTAGCGGGAGAGCCGAGCAGTTCTTC. It encodes CAISEERTSGRAEQFF.

The chain couples TRBV5-1 to TRBJ2-5; 9 bases fit TRBD2. The CDR3 extends over 15 amino acids. Germline V gene sequence: CDR1 SGHRS, CDR2 YFSETQ. The V and J ends lost 2 bases and 5 bases, in that order; junction bases with no gene match: 7. CDR3 nucleotides: TGCGCCAGCAGCTTACTTAGCGGGAGTGGGGAGACCCAGTACTTC. Translation: CASSLLSGSGETQYF. The full variable domain, in which reference TRBV5-1 and TRBJ2-5 provide the parts outside the CDR3, is KAGVTQTPRYLIKTRGQQVTLSCSPISGHRSVSWYQQTPGQGLQFLFEYFSETQRNKGNFPGRFSGRQFSNSRSEMNVSTLELGDSALYLCASSLLSGSGETQYFGPGTRLLVL.

The CDR3 sequence is CSVEALNEQYF. Written as DNA, the CDR3 is TGCAGCGTTGAGGCCCTCAACGAGCAGTACTTC. This rearrangement joins TRBV29-1 to TRBJ2-7; D remains unclear. The CDR3 sequence is 11 residues long. Germline V lookup: CDR1 SQVTM, CDR2 ANQGSEA. Trimming pared 3 bases from V and 5 bases from J, leaving 8 bases between.

CDR3 sequence reads: CASSHTGAGETQYF. Written as DNA, the CDR3 is TGTGCCAGCAGCCACACAGGGGCAGGGGAGACCCAGTACTTC. This chain joins TRBV7-9 and TRBJ2-5, with 7 bases matching TRBD1. The CDR3 length is 14 residues. Germline loops: CDR1 SEHNR, CDR2 FQNEAQ (reference sequence). The J segment lost 5 bases and the V segment lost 5 bases, leaving 8 bases of the junction unmatched. The entire variable domain, with the rest obtained from reference TRBV7-9 and TRBJ2-5, is as follows: DTGVSQNPRHKITKRGQNVTFRCDPISEHNRLYWYRQTLGQGPEFLTYFQNEAQLEKSRLLSDRFSAERPKGSFSTLEIQRTEQGDSAMYLCASSHTGAGETQYFGPGTRLLVL.

This chain connects TRBV11-3 to TRBJ2-7; D unresolved. The germline V and J ends were trimmed by 5 bases and 2 bases, with 10 bases remaining between them. Germline CDR1 SGHNT, CDR2 YENEEA. The CDR3 spans 13 residues. In DNA, the CDR3 is TGTGCCAGCAGCCGATTTAATACCTACGAGCAGTACTTC. This translates into CASSRFNTYEQYF.

This chain connects TRBV9 to TRBJ2-1, with D unclear. The CDR3 totals 15 residues. Germline CDR1 reads SGDLS; CDR2 reads YYNGEE. V lost 6 bases, J lost 5 bases, and 18 bases lay in between. CDR3 nucleotides: TGTGCCAGCACTCCAGAAGGTACACTTAACAATGAGCAGTTCTTC. It encodes CASTPEGTLNNEQFF.